This T cell receptor (beta chain) comes out of a study of control samples from healthy donors and cancer patients. Data came from immunoSEQ multiplex PCR; TCRdb stores just in-frame clones and leaves some out. Seen here are about 170,000 clones, more than 85% observed once, and the top ten hold roughly 2.1%. The TCR originated in a woman between 40 and 55 years old in good health. Sequencing was done on a sample of blood.

The DNA for the CDR3 is TGCGCCAGCAGCTCGGACAGGGGTGTCGCCGGGGAGCTGTTTTTT. It codes for CASSSDRGVAGELFF. The V gene is TRBV5-1, the J gene TRBJ2-2, with 9 positions matching TRBD1. CDR1 and CDR2 from the germline V gene are SGHRS and YFSETQ. This CDR3 comprises 15 residues. J gave up 6 bases and V 3 bases, and 6 bases lay outside the gene matches.